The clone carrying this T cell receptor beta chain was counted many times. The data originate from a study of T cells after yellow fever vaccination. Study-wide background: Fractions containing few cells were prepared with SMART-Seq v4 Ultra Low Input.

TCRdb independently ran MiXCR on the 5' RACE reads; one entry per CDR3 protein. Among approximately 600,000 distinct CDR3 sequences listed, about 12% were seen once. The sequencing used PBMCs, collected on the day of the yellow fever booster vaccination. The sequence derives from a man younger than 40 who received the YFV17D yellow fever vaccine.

The CDR3 nucleotides read TGTGCCATCAGTGAGGGACTAGGTGGGACCCAGTACTTC. It codes for CAISEGLGGTQYF. The chain couples TRBV10-3 to TRBJ2-5, with 7 positions matching TRBD2. The V segment lost 2 bases and the J segment 7 bases; nucleotides outside the gene matches: 4. The germline gives CDR1 ENHRY, CDR2 SYGVKD. CDR3 length: 13 residues.